One sample yielded the 11 T cell receptor beta chains listed below, sequenced in a study of cytomegalovirus exposure and HLA in healthy donors. The PCR employed 60 Vbeta primers together with 13 Jbeta primers. TCRdb's table, derived via immunoSEQ multiplex PCR, lists solely in-frame clones and lacks some. The sample holds about 170,000 clones, almost 75% seen once. Sequencing used PBMCs. Receptor source: a woman under 30 in good health and CMV-seropositive.

Only a few counts were recorded for this clone. The V and J genes are TRBV4-3 and TRBJ2-3, with D possibly matching TRBD1 (6 bases). CDR1 and CDR2 (germline): LGHNA, YSLEER. V gave up 4 bases and J gave up 2 bases, with 13 bases separating them. The CDR3 covers 15 residues. CDR3 coding DNA: TGCGCCAGCAGCCGCCCGGGACATGTCACAGATACGCAGTATTTT. It translates to CASSRPGHVTDTQYF.

The chain recombines TRBV25-1 with TRBJ2-7; 13 nucleotides line up with TRBD2. This CDR3 has 15 amino acids. The J segment lost 7 bases and the V segment lost 4 bases, leaving 7 bases of the junction unmatched. Germline loops: CDR1 MGHDK, CDR2 SYGVNS. DNA for the CDR3: TGTGCCAGCAGTGGCCGACTAGCGGGGGGAAGGGAGCAGTACTTC. Its protein product is CASSGRLAGGREQYF.

The chain combines TRBV6-5 with TRBJ1-1, with TRBD1 matching over 8 bases. Germline assignment: CDR1 MNHEY and CDR2 SVGAGI. V lost 7 bases to trimming and J lost 4 bases; unmatched junction nucleotides: 8. CDR3 length equals 14 residues. In DNA form, the CDR3 reads TGTGCCAGCATTCAACCGGACAGGGCCACTGAAGCTTTCTTT. Translated, it gives CASIQPDRATEAFF.

This clone was observed a single time. The rearrangement joins TRBV6-4 to TRBJ2-7; TRBD1 matches 8 bases. This CDR3 comprises 17 residues. Germline V lookup: CDR1 MRHNA, CDR2 SNTAGT. Losses at the gene ends were 5 bases for V and 4 bases for J; bases not matched to a gene: 16. The CDR3 is CASSRPDREAWRYEQYF. CDR3 DNA sequence: TGTGCCAGCAGTCGCCCGGACAGGGAGGCCTGGAGGTACGAGCAGTACTTC.

This chain links TRBV28 with TRBJ2-5; D uncertain. Germline CDR1 is MDHEN and CDR2 is SYDVKM. The CDR3 length is 13 residues. The V gene lost 7 bases and the J gene lost 4 bases, with 13 bases spanning the gap. The CDR3: CASIYSVGETQYF. CDR3 in DNA: TGTGCCAGCATTTACAGTGTCGGAGAGACCCAGTACTTC.

The genes are TRBV19 and TRBJ1-6, with 7 bases aligning to TRBD1. This CDR3 spans 15 amino acids. With 9 bases clipped from V and 0 bases from J, the junction kept 5 bases outside the gene matches. The germline CDR1 and CDR2 sequences are LNHDA and SQIVND (reference sequence). The CDR3 bases are TGTGCCAGCTCCCGGGACAGCTCCTATAATTCACCCCTCCACTTT. It codes for CASSRDSSYNSPLHF.

V usage is TRBV9 and J usage is TRBJ2-2; D is unresolved. The CDR3 consists of 13 residues. Germline V CDR1 and CDR2: SGDLS, YYNGEE. Trimming pared 3 bases from V and 3 bases from J, leaving 6 bases between. CDR3 sequence reads: CASSDYYTGELFF. CDR3 sequence (DNA): TGTGCCAGCAGCGATTATTACACCGGGGAGCTGTTTTTT.

Turning to this clone: Other DNA sequences in the same sample also yield this CDR3. The chain is built from TRBV4-1 and TRBJ2-5; D is undetermined. From germline, CDR1 is MGHRA and CDR2 YSYEKL. The CDR3 consists of 13 residues. V was clipped by 1 base and J by 1 base, with 4 bases between them. The CDR3 DNA reads TGCGCCAGCAGCCAAGCCGTCCAAGAGACCCAGTACTTC. The encoded protein is CASSQAVQETQYF.

The rearrangement joins TRBV5-6 to TRBJ1-1; TRBD1 aligns across 9 bases. V lost 3 bases and J lost 2; bases outside the gene matches: 17. There are 19 residues in the CDR3. Germline CDR1 reads SGHDT; CDR2 reads YYEEEE. The CDR3 region has the DNA TGTGCCAGCAGCTGGGGGACAGGGATAATGGGATTGAGAAACACTGAAGCTTTCTTT. It is translated as CASSWGTGIMGLRNTEAFF.

V gene TRBV7-9 combines with J gene TRBJ2-3; maybe TRBD2 (5 bases). The CDR3 runs to 15 residues. Germline assignment: CDR1 SEHNR and CDR2 FQNEAQ (reference sequence). Deletions cut 5 bases from V and 2 bases from J, with 14 bases between. The CDR3 DNA sequence: TGTGCCAGCAGCGTCCGGGGTCCGTCCACAGATACGCAGTATTTT. Its translation: CASSVRGPSTDTQYF.

V usage is TRBV6-6 and J usage is TRBJ1-5, with D possibly TRBD1 on 5 matching bases. Germline CDR1 and CDR2: MNHNY and SVGAGI (reference sequence). Trimming stripped 2 bases from V and 1 base from J, with 12 bases between. CDR3 length equals 16 residues. The DNA of the CDR3 is TGTGCCAGCAGTTACCCCCCACAGGCCAGCAATCAGCCCCAGCATTTT. Translating gives CASSYPPQASNQPQHF.